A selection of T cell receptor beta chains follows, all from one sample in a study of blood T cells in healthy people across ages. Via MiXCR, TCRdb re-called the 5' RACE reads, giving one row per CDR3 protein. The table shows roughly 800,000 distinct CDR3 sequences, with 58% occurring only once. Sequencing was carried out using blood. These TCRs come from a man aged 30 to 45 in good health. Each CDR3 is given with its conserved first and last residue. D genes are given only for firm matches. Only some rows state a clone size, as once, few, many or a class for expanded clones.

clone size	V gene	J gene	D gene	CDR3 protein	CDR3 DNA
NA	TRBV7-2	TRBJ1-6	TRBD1	CASASGGTSPLHF	TGTGCCAGCGCATCAGGGGGTACTTCACCCCTCCACTTT
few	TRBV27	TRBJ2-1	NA	CASSPLPGTNNEQFF	TGTGCCAGCAGTCCCCTTCCCGGGACCAACAATGAGCAGTTCTTC
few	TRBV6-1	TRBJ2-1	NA	CASSPSSGEQFF	TGTGCCAGCAGTCCCAGTTCGGGGGAGCAGTTCTTC
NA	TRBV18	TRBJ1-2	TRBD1	CASSGTGAGYTF	TGTGCCAGCTCAGGGACAGGAGCTGGCTACACCTTC
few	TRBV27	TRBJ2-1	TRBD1	CASSRTGGEQFF	TGTGCCAGCAGTAGGACAGGTGGCGAGCAGTTCTTC
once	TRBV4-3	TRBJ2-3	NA	CVSSHAQTITEGFADTQYF	TGCGTCAGCAGCCATGCTCAAACCATAACAGAAGGTTTCGCAGATACGCAGTATTTT
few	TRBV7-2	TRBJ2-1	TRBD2	CATGPGTSGGVEQFF	TGTGCCACCGGTCCCGGGACTAGCGGGGGTGTAGAGCAGTTCTTC
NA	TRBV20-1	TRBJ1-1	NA	CSASRPGEYYKEAFF	TGCAGTGCTAGCAGACCAGGGGAATATTATAAGGAAGCTTTCTTT
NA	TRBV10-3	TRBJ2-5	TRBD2	CAISESHVSGGADLETQYF	TGTGCCATCAGTGAATCCCATGTTAGCGGGGGGGCAGATTTGGAGACCCAGTACTTC
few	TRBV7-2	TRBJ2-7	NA	CASSALQGTFYEQYF	TGTGCCAGCAGCGCCTTACAGGGAACTTTCTACGAGCAGTACTTC
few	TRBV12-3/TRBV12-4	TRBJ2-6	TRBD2	CASSPGGLASRSGANVLTF	TGTGCCAGCAGTCCAGGGGGACTAGCATCTCGGTCTGGGGCCAACGTCCTGACTTTC
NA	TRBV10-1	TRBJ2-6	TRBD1	CASRTGRPGANVLTF	TGCGCCAGCCGGACAGGACGACCTGGGGCCAACGTCCTGACTTTC
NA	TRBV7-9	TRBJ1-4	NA	CASSTGRGANEKLFF	TGTGCCAGCAGCACCGGCAGAGGGGCTAATGAAAAACTGTTTTTT
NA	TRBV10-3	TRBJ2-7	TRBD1	CAISDSGTGGFYEQYF	TGTGCCATCAGTGATTCCGGGACAGGGGGCTTCTACGAGCAGTACTTC
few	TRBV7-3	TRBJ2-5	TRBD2	CASSLTGTSGAVPQYF	TGTGCCAGCAGCTTAACCGGGACTAGCGGGGCGGTGCCCCAGTACTTC
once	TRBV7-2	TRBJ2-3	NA	CASSLVSDTTGKTDTQYF	TGTGCCAGCAGCTTAGTTAGCGACACTACCGGAAAAACAGATACGCAGTATTTT
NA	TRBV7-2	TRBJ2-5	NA	CASSLARVRTNQETQYF	TGTGCCAGCAGCTTAGCGCGCGTTAGGACCAACCAAGAGACCCAGTACTTC
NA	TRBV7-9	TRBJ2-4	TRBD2	CASSLGPLAGNSVAREQYF	TGTGCCAGCAGCTTAGGCCCACTAGCGGGGAACTCCGTTGCGCGAGAGCAGTACTTC
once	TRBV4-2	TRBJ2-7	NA	CASSQDYAGSYEQYF	TGTGCCAGCAGCCAAGATTACGCAGGCTCCTACGAGCAGTACTTC
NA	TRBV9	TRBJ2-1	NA	CASSVGQNEQFF	TGTGCCAGCAGCGTAGGGCAGAATGAGCAGTTCTTC
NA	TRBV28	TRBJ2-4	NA	CASSLQASGKNIQYF	TGTGCCAGCAGTTTACAAGCGAGCGGAAAAAACATTCAGTACTTC
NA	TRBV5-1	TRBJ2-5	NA	CASKKGDGETQYF	TGCGCCAGCAAGAAGGGGGATGGGGAGACCCAGTACTTC
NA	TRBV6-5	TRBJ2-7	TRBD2	CASSYSGASGAPYEQYF	TGTGCCAGCAGTTACTCGGGGGCTAGCGGGGCCCCCTACGAGCAGTACTTC
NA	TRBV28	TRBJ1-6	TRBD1	CASRDTPGQGEWNSPLHF	TGTGCCAGCAGAGACACCCCGGGACAGGGGGAGTGGAATTCACCCCTCCACTTT
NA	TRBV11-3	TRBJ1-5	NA	CASPDGYNQPQHF	TGTGCCAGTCCCGACGGCTACAATCAGCCCCAGCATTTT
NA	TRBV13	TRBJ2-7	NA	CASSSRTGSKAYEQYF	TGTGCCAGCAGCTCACGTACAGGGAGTAAAGCCTACGAGCAGTACTTC
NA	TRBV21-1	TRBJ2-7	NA	CARGGYEQYF	TGTGCCAGGGGGGGCTACGAGCAGTACTTC
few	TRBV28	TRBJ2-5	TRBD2	CASTDAGTSTKTQYF	TGTGCCAGCACCGACGCCGGGACTAGCACGAAGACCCAGTACTTC
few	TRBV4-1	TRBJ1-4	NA	CASSHEPGLEEKLFF	TGCGCCAGCAGCCACGAGCCAGGGTTGGAGGAAAAACTGTTTTTT
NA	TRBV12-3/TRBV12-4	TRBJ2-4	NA	CASSLVQDGEEQYF	TGTGCCAGCAGTTTAGTCCAGGACGGGGAAGAGCAGTACTTC
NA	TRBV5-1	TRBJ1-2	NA	CASSLPSDGYTF	TGCGCCAGCAGCCTGCCCAGTGATGGCTACACCTTC
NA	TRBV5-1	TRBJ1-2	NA	CASSVSGGQKHVYGYTF	TGCGCCAGCAGCGTTTCGGGGGGCCAGAAGCACGTCTATGGCTACACCTTC
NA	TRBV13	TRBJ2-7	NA	CASSSRSSTYEQYF	TGTGCCAGCAGCTCTAGGTCGTCAACCTACGAGCAGTACTTC
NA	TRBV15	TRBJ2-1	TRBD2	CATSKLAGEGNEQFF	TGTGCCACCAGCAAGCTAGCGGGAGAAGGTAATGAGCAGTTCTTC
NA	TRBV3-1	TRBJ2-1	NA	CASSQVGRNEQFF	TGTGCCAGCAGCCAAGTAGGGAGGAATGAGCAGTTCTTC
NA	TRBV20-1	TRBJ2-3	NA	CSATGTRNTDTQYF	TGCAGTGCTACCGGGACACGTAACACAGATACGCAGTATTTT
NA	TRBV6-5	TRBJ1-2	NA	CASSDSGRGYGYTF	TGTGCCAGCAGTGACTCAGGTCGTGGCTATGGCTACACCTTC
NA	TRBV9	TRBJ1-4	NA	CASSVGQVNKKLFF	TGTGCCAGCAGCGTAGGTCAGGTCAATAAAAAACTGTTTTTT
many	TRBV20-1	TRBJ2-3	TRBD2	CSALRLAVSTDTQYF	TGCAGTGCTCTTCGACTAGCAGTTAGCACAGATACGCAGTATTTT
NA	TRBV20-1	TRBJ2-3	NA	CSAGDPSGDTQYF	TGCAGTGCGGGGGACCCCTCGGGAGATACGCAGTATTTT
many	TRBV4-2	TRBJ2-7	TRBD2	CASSQVGTSGNTYEQYF	TGTGCCAGCAGCCAAGTTGGGACTAGCGGGAATACCTACGAGCAGTACTTC
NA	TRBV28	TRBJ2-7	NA	CASSPSAGNRYEQYF	TGTGCCAGCAGCCCCTCCGCGGGGAACCGCTACGAGCAGTACTTC
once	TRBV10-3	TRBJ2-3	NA	CAISLDGLTDTQYF	TGTGCCATCAGCTTGGACGGCCTCACAGATACGCAGTATTTT
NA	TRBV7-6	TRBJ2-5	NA	CASSVGAEETQYF	TGTGCCAGCAGCGTAGGAGCGGAGGAGACCCAGTACTTC
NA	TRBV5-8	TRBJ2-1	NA	CASSLSGFWYTEQFF	TGTGCCAGCAGCTTGTCCGGGTTTTGGTATACTGAGCAGTTCTTC